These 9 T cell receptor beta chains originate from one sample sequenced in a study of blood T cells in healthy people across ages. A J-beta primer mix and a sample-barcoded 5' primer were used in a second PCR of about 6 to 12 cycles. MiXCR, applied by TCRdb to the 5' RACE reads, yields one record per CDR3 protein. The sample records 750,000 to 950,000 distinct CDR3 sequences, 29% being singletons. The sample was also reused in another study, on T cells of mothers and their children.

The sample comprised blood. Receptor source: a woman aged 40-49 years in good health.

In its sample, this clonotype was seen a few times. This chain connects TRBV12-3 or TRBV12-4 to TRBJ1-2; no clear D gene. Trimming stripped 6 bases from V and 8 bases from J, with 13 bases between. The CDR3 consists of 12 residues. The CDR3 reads CASSTSEVGYTF. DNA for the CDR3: TGTGCCAGCAGCACGTCTGAGGTGGGCTACACCTTC.

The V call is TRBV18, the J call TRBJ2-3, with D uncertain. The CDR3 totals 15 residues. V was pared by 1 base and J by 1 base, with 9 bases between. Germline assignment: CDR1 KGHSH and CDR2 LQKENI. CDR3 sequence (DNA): TGTGCCAGCTCACCACGGAATCTAGGCACAGATACGCAGTATTTT. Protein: CASSPRNLGTDTQYF.

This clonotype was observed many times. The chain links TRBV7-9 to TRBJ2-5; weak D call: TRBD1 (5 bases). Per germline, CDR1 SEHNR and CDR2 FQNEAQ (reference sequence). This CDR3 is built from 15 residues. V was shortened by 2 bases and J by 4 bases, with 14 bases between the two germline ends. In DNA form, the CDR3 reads TGTGCCAGCAGCTTATTGGGAACAGGTGGAGAGACCCAGTACTTC. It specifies CASSLLGTGGETQYF.

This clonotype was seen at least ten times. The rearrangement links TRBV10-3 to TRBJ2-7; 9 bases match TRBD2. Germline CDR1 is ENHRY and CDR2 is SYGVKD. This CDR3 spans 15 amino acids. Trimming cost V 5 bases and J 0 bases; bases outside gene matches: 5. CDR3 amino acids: CAISSGLAYSYEQYF. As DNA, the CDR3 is TGTGCCATCAGTAGCGGACTAGCGTACTCCTACGAGCAGTACTTC.

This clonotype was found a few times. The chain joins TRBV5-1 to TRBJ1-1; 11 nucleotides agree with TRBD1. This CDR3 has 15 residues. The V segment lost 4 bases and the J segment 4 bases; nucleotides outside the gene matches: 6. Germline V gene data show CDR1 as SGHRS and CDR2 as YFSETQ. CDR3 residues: CASSTGQGASTEAFF. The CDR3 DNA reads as TGCGCCAGCAGCACCGGACAGGGGGCGAGCACTGAAGCTTTCTTT.

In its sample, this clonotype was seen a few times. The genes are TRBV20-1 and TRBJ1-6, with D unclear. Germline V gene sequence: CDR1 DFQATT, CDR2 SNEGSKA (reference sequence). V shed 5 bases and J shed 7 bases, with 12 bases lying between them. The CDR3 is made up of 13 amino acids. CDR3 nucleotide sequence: TGCAGTGCTGTCCGGGCCTTCAATTCACCCCTCCACTTT. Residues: CSAVRAFNSPLHF.

The CDR3 coding sequence is TGCAGTGCTATCCCCGGGGTCGACGATACGCAGTATTTT. Protein product: CSAIPGVDDTQYF. The chain joins TRBV20-1 to TRBJ2-3, with a tentative D call TRBD2 (5 bases). The germline CDR1 and CDR2 sequences are DFQATT and SNEGSKA (reference sequence). The V end was cut by 4 bases, the J end by 6 bases, with 14 bases between. This CDR3 is 13 amino acids long.

The CDR3 region is CASSTTGRAETQYF. Written as DNA, the CDR3 is TGTGCCAGCAGCACAACCGGCAGGGCGGAGACCCAGTACTTC. The chain is built from TRBV3-1 and TRBJ2-5, with D possibly being TRBD1 (5 bases). The V gene's germline CDR1 is LGHDT and CDR2 YNNKEL (reference sequence). CDR3 length: 14 residues. V was pared by 5 bases and J by 5 bases, with 15 bases between.

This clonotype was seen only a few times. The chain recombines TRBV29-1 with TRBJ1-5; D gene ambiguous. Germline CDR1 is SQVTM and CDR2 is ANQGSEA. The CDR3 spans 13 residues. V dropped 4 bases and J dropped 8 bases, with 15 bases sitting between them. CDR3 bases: TGCAGCGTTGCGTCCACGGCCAAGGAGCCCCAGCATTTT. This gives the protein CSVASTAKEPQHF.